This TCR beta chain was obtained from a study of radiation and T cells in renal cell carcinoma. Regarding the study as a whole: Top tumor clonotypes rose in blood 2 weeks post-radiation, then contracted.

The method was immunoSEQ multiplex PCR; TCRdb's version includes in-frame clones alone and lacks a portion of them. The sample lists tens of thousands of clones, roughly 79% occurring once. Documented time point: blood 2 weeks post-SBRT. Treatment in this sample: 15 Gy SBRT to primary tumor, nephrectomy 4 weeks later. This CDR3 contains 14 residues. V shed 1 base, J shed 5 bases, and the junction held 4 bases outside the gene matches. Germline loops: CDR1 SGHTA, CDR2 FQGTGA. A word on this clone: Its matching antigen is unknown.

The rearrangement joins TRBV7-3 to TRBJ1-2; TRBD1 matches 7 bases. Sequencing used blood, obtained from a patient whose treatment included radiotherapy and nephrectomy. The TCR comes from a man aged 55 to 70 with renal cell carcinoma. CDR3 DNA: TGTGCCAGCAGCTTAAAACCGGGACAGTATGGCTACACCTTC. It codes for CASSLKPGQYGYTF.